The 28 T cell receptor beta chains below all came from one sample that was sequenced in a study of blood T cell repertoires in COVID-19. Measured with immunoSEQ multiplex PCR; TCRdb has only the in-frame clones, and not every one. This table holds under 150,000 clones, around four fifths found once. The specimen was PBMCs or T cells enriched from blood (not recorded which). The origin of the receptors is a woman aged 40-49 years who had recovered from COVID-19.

In DNA, the CDR3 is TGTGCCACCAGGCTACTAGCGGGGGGGAACTACGAGCAGTACTTC. It is translated as CATRLLAGGNYEQYF. The rearrangement joins TRBV2 to TRBJ2-7; 13 bases line up with TRBD2. Germline assignment: CDR1 SNHLY and CDR2 FYNNEI. This CDR3 has 15 residues. After removal of 10 bases from V and 3 bases from J, the junction contained 9 bases not matched to a gene.

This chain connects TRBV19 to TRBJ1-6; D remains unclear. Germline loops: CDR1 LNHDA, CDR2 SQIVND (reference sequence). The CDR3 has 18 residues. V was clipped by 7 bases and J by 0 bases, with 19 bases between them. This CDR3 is CASTMGRLRSSYNSPLHF. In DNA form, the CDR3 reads TGTGCCAGTACCATGGGGAGACTGAGAAGCTCCTATAATTCACCCCTCCACTTT.

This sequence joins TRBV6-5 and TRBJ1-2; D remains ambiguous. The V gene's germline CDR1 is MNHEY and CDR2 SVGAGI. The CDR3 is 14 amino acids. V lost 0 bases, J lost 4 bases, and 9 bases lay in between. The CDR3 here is CASSYSGTAYGYTF. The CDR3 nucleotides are TGTGCCAGCAGTTACTCGGGCACAGCCTATGGCTACACCTTC.

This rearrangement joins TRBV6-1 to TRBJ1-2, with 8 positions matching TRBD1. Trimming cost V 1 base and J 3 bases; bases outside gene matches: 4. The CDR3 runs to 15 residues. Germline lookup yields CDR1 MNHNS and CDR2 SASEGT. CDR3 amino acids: CASSEVDRVYYGYTF. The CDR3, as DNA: TGTGCCAGCAGTGAAGTGGACAGGGTTTACTATGGCTACACCTTC.

In nucleotides, the CDR3 is TGTGCCAGCAGTGGGGGCAGAACCTACGAGCAGTACTTC. Its protein is CASSGGRTYEQYF. The chain combines TRBV2 with TRBJ2-7, with D possibly matching TRBD1 (5 bases). The V end lost 4 bases, the J end lost 2 bases, and 9 bases lay between the germline ends. Germline V gene data show CDR1 as SNHLY and CDR2 as FYNNEI. The CDR3 length is 13 residues.

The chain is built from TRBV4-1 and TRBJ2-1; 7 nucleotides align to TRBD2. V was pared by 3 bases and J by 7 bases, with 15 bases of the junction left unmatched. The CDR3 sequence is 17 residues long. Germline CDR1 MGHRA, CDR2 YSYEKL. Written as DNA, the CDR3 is TGCGCCAGCAGCCAGGGACCTATCGGGGAGGGCCTTAATGAGCAGTTCTTC. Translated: CASSQGPIGEGLNEQFF.

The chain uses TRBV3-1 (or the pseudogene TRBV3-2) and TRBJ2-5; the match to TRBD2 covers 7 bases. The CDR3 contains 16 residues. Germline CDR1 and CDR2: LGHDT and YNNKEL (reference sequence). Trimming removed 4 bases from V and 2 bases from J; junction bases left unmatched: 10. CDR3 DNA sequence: TGTGCCAGCAGCCCTGTGTGGGGAGGGTTGCAAGAGACCCAGTACTTC. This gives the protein CASSPVWGGLQETQYF.

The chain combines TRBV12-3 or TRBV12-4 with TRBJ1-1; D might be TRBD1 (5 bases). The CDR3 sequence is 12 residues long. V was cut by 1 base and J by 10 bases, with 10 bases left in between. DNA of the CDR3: TGTGCCAGCAGTTTAGAAACCGGGGGAGCTTTCTTT. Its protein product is CASSLETGGAFF.

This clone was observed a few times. This CDR3 is CASSLASSSYNEQFF. The CDR3 bases are TGTGCCAGCAGCTTAGCATCCAGCTCCTACAATGAGCAGTTCTTC. This chain links TRBV11-2 with TRBJ2-1; D is undetermined. The CDR3 consists of 15 residues. The V end lost 1 base, the J end lost 0 bases, and 7 bases lay between the germline ends. Germline loops: CDR1 SGHAT, CDR2 FQNNGV.

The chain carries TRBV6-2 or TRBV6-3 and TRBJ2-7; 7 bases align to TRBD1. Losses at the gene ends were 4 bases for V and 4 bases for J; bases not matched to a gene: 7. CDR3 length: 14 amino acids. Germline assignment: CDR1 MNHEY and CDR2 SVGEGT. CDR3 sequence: CASSSPGQTYEQYF. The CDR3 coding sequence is TGTGCCAGCAGTTCTCCGGGACAGACATACGAGCAGTACTTC.

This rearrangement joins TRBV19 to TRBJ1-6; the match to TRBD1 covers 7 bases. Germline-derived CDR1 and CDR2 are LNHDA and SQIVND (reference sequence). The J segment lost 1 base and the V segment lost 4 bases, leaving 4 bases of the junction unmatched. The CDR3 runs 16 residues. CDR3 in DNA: TGTGCCAGTAGTAGCAGGGGGAATTCCTATAATTCACCCCTCCACTTT. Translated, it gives CASSSRGNSYNSPLHF.

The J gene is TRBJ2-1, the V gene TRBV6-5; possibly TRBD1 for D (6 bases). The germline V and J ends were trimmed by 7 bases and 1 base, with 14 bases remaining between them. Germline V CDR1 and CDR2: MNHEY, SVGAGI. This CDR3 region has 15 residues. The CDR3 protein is CASTLTGSSYNEQFF. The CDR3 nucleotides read TGTGCCAGCACCCTAACAGGGTCATCCTACAATGAGCAGTTCTTC.

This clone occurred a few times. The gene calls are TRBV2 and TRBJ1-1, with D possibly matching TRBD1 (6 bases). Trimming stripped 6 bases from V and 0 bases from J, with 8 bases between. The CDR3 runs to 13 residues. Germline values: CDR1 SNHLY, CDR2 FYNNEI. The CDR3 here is CASREGVNTEAFF. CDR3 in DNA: TGTGCCAGCAGAGAGGGGGTGAACACTGAAGCTTTCTTT.

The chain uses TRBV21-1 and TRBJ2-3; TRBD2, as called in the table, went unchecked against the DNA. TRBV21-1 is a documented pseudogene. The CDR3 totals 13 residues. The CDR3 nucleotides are TGTGCCCGCGGGACCGTTGAAACAGATACGCAGTATTTT. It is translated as CARGTVETDTQYF.

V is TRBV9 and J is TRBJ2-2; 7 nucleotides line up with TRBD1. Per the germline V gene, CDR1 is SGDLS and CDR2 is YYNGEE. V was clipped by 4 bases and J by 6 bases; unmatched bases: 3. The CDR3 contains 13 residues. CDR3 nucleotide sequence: TGTGCCAGCAGCTCAGGGGGACCCGGGGAGCTGTTTTTT. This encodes CASSSGGPGELFF.

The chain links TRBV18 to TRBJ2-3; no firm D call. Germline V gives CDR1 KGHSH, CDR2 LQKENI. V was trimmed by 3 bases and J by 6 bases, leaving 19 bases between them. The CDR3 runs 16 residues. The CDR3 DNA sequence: TGTGCCAGCTCACCTCACCCCAACCTGAAACGGGATACGCAGTATTTT. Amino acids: CASSPHPNLKRDTQYF.

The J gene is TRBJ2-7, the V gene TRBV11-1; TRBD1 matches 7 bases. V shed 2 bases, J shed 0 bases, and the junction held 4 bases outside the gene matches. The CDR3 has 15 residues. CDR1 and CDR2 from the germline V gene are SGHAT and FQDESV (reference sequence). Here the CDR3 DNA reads TGTGCCAGCAGCTTATCGGGACAGAGCTCCTACGAGCAGTACTTC. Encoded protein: CASSLSGQSSYEQYF.

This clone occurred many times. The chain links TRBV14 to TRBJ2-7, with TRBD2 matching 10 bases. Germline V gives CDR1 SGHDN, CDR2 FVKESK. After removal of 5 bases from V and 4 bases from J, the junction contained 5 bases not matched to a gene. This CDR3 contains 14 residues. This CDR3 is CASSVRTSGYEQYF. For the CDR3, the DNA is TGTGCCAGCAGCGTTAGGACTAGCGGTTACGAGCAGTACTTC.

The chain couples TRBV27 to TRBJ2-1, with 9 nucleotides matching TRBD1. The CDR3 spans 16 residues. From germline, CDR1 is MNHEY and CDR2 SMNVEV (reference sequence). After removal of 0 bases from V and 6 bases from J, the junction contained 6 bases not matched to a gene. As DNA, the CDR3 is TGTGCCAGCAGTTTATCAGAGGACAGGGGACGCAATGAGCAGTTCTTC. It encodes CASSLSEDRGRNEQFF.

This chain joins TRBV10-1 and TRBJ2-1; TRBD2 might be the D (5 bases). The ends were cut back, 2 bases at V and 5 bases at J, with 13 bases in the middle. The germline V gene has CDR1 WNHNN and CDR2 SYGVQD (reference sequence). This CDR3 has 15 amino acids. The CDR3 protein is CASSERVGVHNEQFF. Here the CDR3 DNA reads TGCGCCAGCAGTGAGAGGGTCGGGGTACACAATGAGCAGTTCTTC.

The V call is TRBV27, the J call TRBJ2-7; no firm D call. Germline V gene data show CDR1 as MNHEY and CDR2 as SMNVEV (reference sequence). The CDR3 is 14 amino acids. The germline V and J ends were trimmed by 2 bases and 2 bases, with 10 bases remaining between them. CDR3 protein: CASSLVGPPYEQYF. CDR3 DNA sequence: TGTGCCAGCAGTTTAGTTGGGCCGCCCTACGAGCAGTACTTC.

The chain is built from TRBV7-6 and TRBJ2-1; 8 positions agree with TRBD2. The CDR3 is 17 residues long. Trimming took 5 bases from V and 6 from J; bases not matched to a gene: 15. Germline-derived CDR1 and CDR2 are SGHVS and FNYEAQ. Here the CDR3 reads CASSVGSSSGSLNEQFF. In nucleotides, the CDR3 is TGTGCCAGCAGCGTAGGCTCATCTAGCGGGTCCCTCAATGAGCAGTTCTTC.

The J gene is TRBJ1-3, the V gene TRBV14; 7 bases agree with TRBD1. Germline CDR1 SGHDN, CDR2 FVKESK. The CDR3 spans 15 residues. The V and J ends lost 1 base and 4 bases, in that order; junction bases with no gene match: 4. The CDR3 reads CASSQAQGTGNTIYF. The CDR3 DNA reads TGTGCCAGCAGCCAAGCACAGGGGACCGGAAACACCATATATTTT.

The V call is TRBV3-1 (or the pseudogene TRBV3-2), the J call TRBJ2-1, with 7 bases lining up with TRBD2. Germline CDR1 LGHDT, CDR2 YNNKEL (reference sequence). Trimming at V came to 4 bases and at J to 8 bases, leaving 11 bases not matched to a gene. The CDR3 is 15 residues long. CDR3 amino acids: CASSLLASGTYEQFF. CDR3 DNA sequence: TGTGCCAGCAGCCTCCTGGCTAGCGGCACCTATGAGCAGTTCTTC.

CDR3 DNA sequence: TGCGCCAGTCGATCCGGGACAGGGGGCTCCGGGGCCAACGTCCTGACTTTC. Its translation: CASRSGTGGSGANVLTF. This chain links TRBV5-1 with TRBJ2-6; TRBD1 matches 12 bases. This CDR3 spans 17 amino acids. V shed 8 bases, J shed 4 bases, and the junction held 10 bases outside the gene matches. CDR1 is SGHRS and CDR2 is YFSETQ in the germline V gene.

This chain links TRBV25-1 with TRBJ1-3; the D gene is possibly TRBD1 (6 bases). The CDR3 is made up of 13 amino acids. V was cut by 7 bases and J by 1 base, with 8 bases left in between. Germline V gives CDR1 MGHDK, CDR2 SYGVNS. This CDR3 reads CASTDRSGNTIYF. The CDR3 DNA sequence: TGTGCCAGCACAGACAGGTCTGGAAACACCATATATTTT.

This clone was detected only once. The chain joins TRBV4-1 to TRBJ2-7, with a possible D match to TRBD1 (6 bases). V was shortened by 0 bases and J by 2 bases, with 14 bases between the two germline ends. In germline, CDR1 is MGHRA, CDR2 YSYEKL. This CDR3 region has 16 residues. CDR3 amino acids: CASSQDPQGYTYEQYF. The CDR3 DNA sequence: TGCGCCAGCAGCCAAGACCCGCAGGGGTATACCTACGAGCAGTACTTC.

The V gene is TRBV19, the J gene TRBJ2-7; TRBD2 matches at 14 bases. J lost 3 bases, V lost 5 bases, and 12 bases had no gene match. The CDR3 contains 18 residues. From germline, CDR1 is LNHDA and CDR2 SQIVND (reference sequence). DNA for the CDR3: TGTGCCAGTAGTCCCGGGGGGGGACTAGCGGGAGTCGGCTACGAGCAGTACTTC. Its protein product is CASSPGGGLAGVGYEQYF.